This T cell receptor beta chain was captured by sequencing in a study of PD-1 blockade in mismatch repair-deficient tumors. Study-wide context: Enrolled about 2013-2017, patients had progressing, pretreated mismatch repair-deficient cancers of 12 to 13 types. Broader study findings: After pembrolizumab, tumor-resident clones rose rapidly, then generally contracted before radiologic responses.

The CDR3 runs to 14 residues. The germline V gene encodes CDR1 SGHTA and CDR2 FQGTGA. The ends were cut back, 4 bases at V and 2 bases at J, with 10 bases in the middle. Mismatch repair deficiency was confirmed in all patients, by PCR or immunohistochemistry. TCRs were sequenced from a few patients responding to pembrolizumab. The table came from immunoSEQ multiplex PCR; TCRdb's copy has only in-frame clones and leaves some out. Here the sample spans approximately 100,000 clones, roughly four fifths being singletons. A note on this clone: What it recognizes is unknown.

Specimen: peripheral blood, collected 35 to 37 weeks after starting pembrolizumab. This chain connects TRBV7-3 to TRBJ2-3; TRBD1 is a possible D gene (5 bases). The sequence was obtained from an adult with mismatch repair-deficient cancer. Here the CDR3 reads CASSSQGHTDTQYF. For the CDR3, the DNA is TGTGCCAGCAGCTCCCAGGGCCACACAGATACGCAGTATTTT.